Following are 21 T cell receptor beta chains from one sample sequenced in a study of blood T cell repertoires in COVID-19. The data were produced by immunoSEQ multiplex PCR, yet TCRdb's version contains in-frame clones alone and is incomplete. The profile shows 60,000 to 95,000 clones, under 95% of them singletons. The sample consisted of peripheral blood. These receptors originate from a human donor in a cohort sampled during active COVID-19.

This chain links TRBV5-1 with TRBJ2-2; D is uncertain. CDR1 is SGHRS, CDR2 YFSETQ, per germline. The V end lost 0 bases, the J end lost 4 bases, and 7 bases lay between the germline ends. This CDR3 comprises 14 residues. CDR3: CASSLDQATGELFF. The CDR3 DNA follows: TGCGCCAGCAGCTTGGATCAGGCCACCGGGGAGCTGTTTTTT.

CDR3 in DNA: TGTGCCAGCAGCGTAGGTGGCAGGGACCAAGAGACCCAGTACTTC. This encodes CASSVGGRDQETQYF. This rearrangement joins TRBV9 to TRBJ2-5; a weak D match, TRBD1 (5 bases). Trimming took off 0 bases at V and 0 bases at J, with 9 bases between the two ends. Germline V gene data show CDR1 as SGDLS and CDR2 as YYNGEE. This CDR3 contains 15 residues.

In its sample, this clone was seen once. CDR3 residues: CASSERRGGTEAFF. CDR3 sequence (DNA): TGTGCCAGCAGCGAACGACGGGGTGGGACTGAAGCTTTCTTT. The V gene is TRBV14, the J gene TRBJ1-1; D gene uncertain. Germline loops: CDR1 SGHDN, CDR2 FVKESK. V was shortened by 5 bases and J by 5 bases, with 15 bases between the two germline ends. The CDR3 runs to 14 residues.

CDR3 protein: CATSRAGQIYEQYF. For the CDR3, the DNA is TGTGCCACCAGCAGGGCGGGACAGATCTACGAGCAGTACTTC. This chain links TRBV15 with TRBJ2-7; TRBD1 is a possible D gene (7 bases). The germline CDR1 and CDR2 sequences are LNHNV and YYDKDF (reference sequence). The CDR3 contains 14 residues. V was shortened by 3 bases and J by 3 bases, with 12 bases between the two germline ends.

The chain uses TRBV11-2 and TRBJ2-7; TRBD1 matches at 9 bases. Trimming removed 8 bases from V and 3 bases from J; junction bases left unmatched: 2. Germline loops: CDR1 SGHAT, CDR2 FQNNGV. The CDR3 is made up of 12 amino acids. This chain's CDR3 is CASSGQGYEQYF. The CDR3 bases are TGTGCCAGCTCGGGACAGGGCTACGAGCAGTACTTC.

The chain has TRBV2 and TRBJ2-2; weak D call: TRBD1 (5 bases). CDR3 length equals 15 residues. Trimming took off 2 bases at V and 4 bases at J, with 11 bases between the two ends. Germline V CDR1 and CDR2: SNHLY, FYNNEI. CDR3 amino acids: CASSEWGDLTGELFF. The DNA of the CDR3 is TGTGCCAGCAGTGAATGGGGCGACCTCACCGGGGAGCTGTTTTTT.

The chain recombines TRBV5-8 with TRBJ2-7, with a possible D match to TRBD2 (6 bases). The CDR3 runs to 16 residues. V gave up 0 bases and J gave up 0 bases, with 13 bases separating them. Per germline, CDR1 SGHTS and CDR2 YDEGEE. CDR3 bases: TGTGCCAGCAGCTTGGGGGCTGGGAGGAGCTCCTACGAGCAGTACTTC. Its protein is CASSLGAGRSSYEQYF.

V and J are TRBV10-3 and TRBJ1-1; 8 nucleotides align to TRBD1. The germline V gene encodes CDR1 ENHRY and CDR2 SYGVKD. The CDR3 consists of 15 residues. V was clipped by 6 bases and J by 3 bases; unmatched bases: 9. CDR3 DNA sequence: TGTGCCATCAGCGCCCAGGGGGCGCGGGACACTGAAGCTTTCTTT. This gives the protein CAISAQGARDTEAFF.

This chain uses TRBV6-6 with TRBJ2-5; TRBD1 might be the D (6 bases). CDR3 length: 14 residues. Germline V lookup: CDR1 MNHNY, CDR2 SVGAGI (reference sequence). Trimming shortened V by 8 bases and J by 5 bases, and 18 bases separated the two germline ends. The chain's CDR3 is CASSLGGWGETQYF. CDR3 bases: TGTGCCAGCTCCTTAGGGGGTTGGGGGGAGACCCAGTACTTC.

The chain recombines TRBV29-1 with TRBJ1-2, with D uncertain. CDR1 and CDR2 (germline): SQVTM, ANQGSEA. The CDR3 is made up of 15 amino acids. Trimming left V 6 bases short and J 6 bases short, with 23 bases between. CDR3 sequence: CSVEPPTLVGDGYTF. The DNA of the CDR3 is TGCAGCGTGGAGCCTCCGACCCTCGTCGGGGATGGCTACACCTTC.

This clone came up a few times. The J gene is TRBJ1-5, the V gene TRBV6-2 or TRBV6-3; no reliable D call. V shed 0 bases and J shed 4 bases, with 7 bases lying between them. The CDR3 has 14 residues. Germline-derived CDR1 and CDR2 are MNHEY and SVGEGT. CDR3 nucleotide sequence: TGTGCCAGCAGTTACTCTATCAGTAATCAGCCCCAGCATTTT. The encoded protein is CASSYSISNQPQHF.

The J gene is TRBJ1-2, the V gene TRBV7-2; D is possibly TRBD1 (5 bases). V lost 5 bases, J lost 6 bases, and 13 bases lay in between. CDR3 length: 13 residues. CDR1 and CDR2 (germline): SGHTA, FQGNSA. The CDR3: CASSRRGGDGYTF. CDR3 DNA sequence: TGTGCCAGCAGCCGCCGGGGAGGGGATGGCTACACCTTC.

The gene calls are TRBV6-5 and TRBJ1-1; D not certain. Trimming stripped 6 bases from V and 1 base from J, with 3 bases between. This CDR3 region has 11 residues. Per germline, CDR1 MNHEY and CDR2 SVGAGI. CDR3 loop: CASSRNTEAFF. The CDR3 coding sequence is TGTGCCAGCAGCAGGAACACTGAAGCTTTCTTT.

In nucleotides, the CDR3 is TGTGCCAGCAGCCAACGACTAGCCGTGACCGGGGAGCTGTTTTTT. This translates into CASSQRLAVTGELFF. The chain recombines TRBV3-1 (or the pseudogene TRBV3-2) with TRBJ2-2; 7 bases map to TRBD2. CDR3 size: 15 residues. Germline CDR1 LGHDT, CDR2 YNNKEL (reference sequence). The V segment lost 2 bases and the J segment 5 bases; nucleotides outside the gene matches: 5.

This sequence joins TRBV11-2 and TRBJ2-2; a weak D match, TRBD2 (7 bases). Per germline, CDR1 SGHAT and CDR2 FQNNGV. V lost 5 bases, J lost 4 bases, and 20 bases lay in between. The CDR3 spans 17 residues. The CDR3 loop is CASSPRGGSPGTGELFF. The CDR3 nucleotides are TGTGCCAGCAGCCCAAGGGGGGGTTCCCCGGGCACCGGGGAGCTGTTTTTT.

This chain uses TRBV7-9 with TRBJ2-5; the D gene is possibly TRBD1 (8 bases). CDR3 length: 14 amino acids. Trimming took 5 bases from V and 5 from J, leaving 15 bases between them. Per germline, CDR1 SEHNR and CDR2 FQNEAQ (reference sequence). CDR3 residues: CASSVTGEGETQYF. CDR3 coding DNA: TGTGCCAGCAGCGTGACAGGGGAGGGCGAGACCCAGTACTTC. Filled out from reference TRBV7-9 and TRBJ2-5, the complete variable domain reads DTGVSQNPRHKITKRGQNVTFRCDPISEHNRLYWYRQTLGQGPEFLTYFQNEAQLEKSRLLSDRFSAERPKGSFSTLEIQRTEQGDSAMYLCASSVTGEGETQYFGPGTRLLVL.

This clone was seen a few times. The V gene is TRBV19, the J gene TRBJ1-5, with unresolved D. CDR1 and CDR2 (germline): LNHDA, SQIVND (reference sequence). Trimming pared 1 base from V and 6 bases from J, leaving 13 bases between. This CDR3 contains 15 residues. The DNA for the CDR3 is TGTGCCAGTAGTATAGCCCCTCTTGGAGTTCAGCCCCAGCATTTT. This encodes CASSIAPLGVQPQHF.

This clone was observed once. The chain links TRBV19 to TRBJ2-1, with 10 positions matching TRBD2. The CDR3 sequence is 15 residues long. Germline CDR1 LNHDA, CDR2 SQIVND (reference sequence). The V and J ends lost 6 bases and 1 base, in that order; junction bases with no gene match: 3. This CDR3 reads CASRERGGSYNEQFF. DNA for the CDR3: TGTGCCAGTAGGGAGCGGGGGGGTTCCTACAATGAGCAGTTCTTC. Together with reference TRBV19 and TRBJ2-1, the CDR3 gives the full variable domain: DGGITQSPKYLFRKEGQNVTLSCEQNLNHDAMYWYRQDPGQGLRLIYYSQIVNDFQKGDIAEGYSVSREKKESFPLTVTSAQKNPTAFYLCASRERGGSYNEQFFGPGTRLTVL.

The gene calls are TRBV9 and TRBJ1-1, with 9 bases that match TRBD1. Germline values: CDR1 SGDLS, CDR2 YYNGEE. The CDR3 length is 15 residues. The V gene end was trimmed by 3 bases and the J gene end by 5 bases; junction bases not matched to a gene: 8. The CDR3 spells CASSARTGVKTEAFF. CDR3 DNA sequence: TGTGCCAGCAGCGCAAGGACAGGGGTAAAGACTGAAGCTTTCTTT.

The chain uses TRBV11-3 and TRBJ2-5; D is perhaps TRBD1 (5 bases). Germline assignment: CDR1 SGHNT and CDR2 YENEEA. V lost 5 bases and J 4 bases, leaving 11 bases between the germline ends. The CDR3 extends over 13 amino acids. In nucleotides, the CDR3 is TGTGCCAGCAGCCTCAGGGTAGGAGAGACCCAGTACTTC. Translation gives CASSLRVGETQYF.

The chain links TRBV4-3 to TRBJ1-5, with 9 bases that match TRBD1. Per germline, CDR1 LGHNA and CDR2 YSLEER. This CDR3 has 15 amino acids. V was clipped by 2 bases and J by 5 bases; unmatched bases: 4. Here the CDR3 reads CASSQYRGQDQPQHF. CDR3 bases: TGCGCCAGCAGCCAATACAGGGGGCAGGATCAGCCCCAGCATTTT.